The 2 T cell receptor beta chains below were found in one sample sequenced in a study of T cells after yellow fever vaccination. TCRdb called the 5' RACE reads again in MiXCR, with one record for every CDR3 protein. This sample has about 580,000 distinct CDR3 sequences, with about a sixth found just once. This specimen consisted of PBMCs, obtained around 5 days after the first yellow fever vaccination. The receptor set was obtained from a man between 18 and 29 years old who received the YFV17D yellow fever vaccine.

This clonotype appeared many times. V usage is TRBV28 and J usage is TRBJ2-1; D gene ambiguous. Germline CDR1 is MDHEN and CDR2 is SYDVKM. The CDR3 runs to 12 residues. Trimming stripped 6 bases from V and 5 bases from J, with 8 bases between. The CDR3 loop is CASSLLNNEQFF. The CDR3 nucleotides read TGTGCCAGCAGCCTTTTGAACAATGAGCAGTTCTTC.

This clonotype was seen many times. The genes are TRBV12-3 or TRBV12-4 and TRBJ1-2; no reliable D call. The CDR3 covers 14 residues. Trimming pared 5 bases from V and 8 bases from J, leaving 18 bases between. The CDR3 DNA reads TGTGCCAGCAGTCCCGACGGTTTCGTGGGGGGCTACACCTTC. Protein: CASSPDGFVGGYTF.